These 9 T cell receptor beta chains were all obtained from the same sample, sequenced in a study of T cells in Graves' hyperthyroidism and ophthalmopathy (dated by TCRdb to the late 2010s). The library was produced with multiplex PCR. The sequencing machine was an Illumina HiSeq 2000. TCR beta CDR3 regions were amplified from RNA transcripts. The first round of RT-PCR for the TCR CDR3 was performed with the HTBI primer set and the Qiagen OneStep RT-PCR kit. The public reads were run again by TCRdb, first through fastp at Q25 and then through MiXCR, and only productive beta chains were kept. Each record represents a unique CDR3 protein, reported with the most common genes and DNA among its rows. The sample records more than 650,000 distinct CDR3 sequences, around 13% of which are singletons. Of the sample, 10% is held by the ten largest clones. The specimen sequenced was blood. These TCRs come from a young woman with Graves' hyperthyroidism.

The chain carries TRBV30 and TRBJ2-7; no firm D call. Germline values: CDR1 GTSNPN, CDR2 SVGIG (reference sequence). This CDR3 region has 13 residues. V lost 3 bases to trimming and J lost 3 bases, with 12 bases between them. The CDR3 DNA sequence: TGTGCCTGGAGAGGGTGGGGTAGCTACGAGCAGTACTTC. This translates into CAWRGWGSYEQYF.

The table lists this clonotype with many counts. The chain links TRBV15 to TRBJ2-3, with D maybe TRBD2 (6 bases). This CDR3 contains 16 residues. Germline V lookup: CDR1 LNHNV, CDR2 YYDKDF (reference sequence). With 5 bases removed from V and 2 bases from J, the gap between germline ends came to 17 bases. CDR3: CATSFAGSGFTDTQYF. The CDR3 nucleotides are TGTGCCACCAGCTTTGCCGGGAGTGGATTCACAGATACGCAGTATTTT.

This clonotype was counted many times. The rearrangement links TRBV2 to TRBJ1-1; a weak D match, TRBD1 (5 bases). CDR3 length equals 14 residues. Trimming took 4 bases from V and 0 from J, leaving 9 bases between them. Looked up from germline, CDR1 is SNHLY and CDR2 is FYNNEI. Here the CDR3 reads CASSVGHLNTEAFF. The CDR3 DNA reads as TGTGCCAGCAGTGTAGGACACCTGAACACTGAAGCTTTCTTT.

The chain carries TRBV6-1 and TRBJ2-2; D is uncertain. This CDR3 comprises 11 residues. The V and J ends lost 8 bases and 4 bases respectively, with 5 bases between them. Germline lookup yields CDR1 MNHNS and CDR2 SASEGT. The CDR3 region is CASWGTGELFF. As DNA, the CDR3 is TGTGCCAGCTGGGGCACCGGGGAGCTGTTTTTT.

This rearrangement joins TRBV7-7 to TRBJ2-2; D call uncertain. The germline CDR1 and CDR2 sequences are SSHAT and FNYEAQ (reference sequence). Trimming took off 6 bases at V and 4 bases at J, with 18 bases between the two ends. The CDR3 contains 16 residues. The CDR3 sequence: CASSTEAVGVTGELFF. For the CDR3, the DNA is TGTGCCAGCAGTACAGAGGCAGTGGGCGTCACCGGGGAGCTGTTTTTT.

This clonotype occurred many times. This chain links TRBV2 with TRBJ2-7; perhaps D is TRBD1 or TRBD2 (5 bases each). Trimming pared 6 bases from V and 2 bases from J, leaving 11 bases between. Germline V gene sequence: CDR1 SNHLY, CDR2 FYNNEI. This CDR3 has 13 amino acids. The CDR3 region has the DNA TGTGCCAGCAGGGGGGACGGGACCTACGAGCAGTACTTC. Translation gives CASRGDGTYEQYF.

This clonotype was picked up many times. The chain couples TRBV20-1 to TRBJ2-7, with a possible D match to TRBD2 (5 bases). Per the germline V gene, CDR1 is DFQATT and CDR2 is SNEGSKA (reference sequence). V was pared by 6 bases and J by 5 bases, with 17 bases between. CDR3 length equals 13 residues. CDR3 sequence: CSARGPTRDEQYF. CDR3 DNA sequence: TGCAGTGCCCGCGGACCCACTAGGGACGAGCAGTACTTC.

The chain links TRBV12-3 or TRBV12-4 to TRBJ2-6; 11 bases are a match to TRBD1. V lost 6 bases to trimming and J lost 1 base; unmatched junction nucleotides: 5. CDR3 length: 17 residues. CDR3 protein: CASRGTGGRSGANVLTF. The CDR3 DNA is TGTGCCAGCAGGGGGACAGGGGGTCGGTCTGGGGCCAACGTCCTGACTTTC.

This clonotype was detected many times. The J gene is TRBJ2-3, the V gene TRBV4-2; D unresolved. V gave up 4 bases and J gave up 4 bases, with 12 bases separating them. The CDR3 is made up of 14 amino acids. The germline gives CDR1 LGHNA, CDR2 YNFKEQ. CDR3 residues: CASSPGMSADTQYF. The CDR3 region has the DNA TGTGCCAGCAGCCCAGGAATGTCCGCAGATACGCAGTATTTT.